This TCR beta chain appears in the sequencing data of a study of Ad26.COV2.S vaccination and SARS-CoV-2 variants. Overall study: Ad26.COV2.S was injected intramuscularly once or twice, 56 days apart.

Treatment of the sample: 15 to 20 received Ad26.COV2.S at low or high dose, single or two shots; roughly five received placebo; per-sample allocation not given. Each sample was drawn 63 days after the first injection (of vaccine or placebo). Profiling relied on immunoSEQ multiplex PCR, and the TCRdb table lists in-frame clones only, not all of them. Of about 390,000 clones in the sample, around 92% are singletons; the top ten hold 1.5% to 2%. The germline V gene encodes CDR1 SGHVS and CDR2 FNYEAQ. V shed 1 base and J 2 bases; nucleotides not matched to a gene: 5. The CDR3 extends over 15 amino acids.

The chain recombines TRBV7-6 with TRBJ2-7; the match to TRBD2 covers 7 bases. This sample comprised peripheral blood, obtained in a trial of Ad26.COV2.S vaccine versus placebo. The clonotype comes from a person between 18 and 65 years old who received the Ad26.COV2.S COVID-19 vaccine or a placebo. DNA of the CDR3: TGTGCCAGCAGCTTAGAGTCTAGCGGTACCTACGAGCAGTACTTC. Its translation is CASSLESSGTYEQYF.